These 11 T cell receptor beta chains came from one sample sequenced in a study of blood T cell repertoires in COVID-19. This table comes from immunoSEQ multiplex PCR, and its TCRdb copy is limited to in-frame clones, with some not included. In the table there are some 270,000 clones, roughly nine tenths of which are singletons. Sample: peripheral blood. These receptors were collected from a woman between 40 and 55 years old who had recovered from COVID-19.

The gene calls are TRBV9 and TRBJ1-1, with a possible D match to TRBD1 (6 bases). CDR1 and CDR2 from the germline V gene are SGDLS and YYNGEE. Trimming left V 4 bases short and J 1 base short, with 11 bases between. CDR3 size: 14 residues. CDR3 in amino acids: CASSRGGANTEAFF. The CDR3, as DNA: TGTGCCAGCAGCAGGGGGGGTGCGAACACTGAAGCTTTCTTT.

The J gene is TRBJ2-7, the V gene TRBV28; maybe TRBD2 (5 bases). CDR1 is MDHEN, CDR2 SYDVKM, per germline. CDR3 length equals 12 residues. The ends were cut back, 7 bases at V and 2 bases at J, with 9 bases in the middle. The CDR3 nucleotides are TGTGCCAGCACCCTCGGGGCCTACGAGCAGTACGTC. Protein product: CASTLGAYEQYV.

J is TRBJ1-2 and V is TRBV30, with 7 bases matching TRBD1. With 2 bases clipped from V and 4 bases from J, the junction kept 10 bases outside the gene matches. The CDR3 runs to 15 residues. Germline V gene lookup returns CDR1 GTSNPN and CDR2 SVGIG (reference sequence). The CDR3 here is CAWSSPTGYAYGYTF. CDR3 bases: TGTGCCTGGAGTTCACCGACAGGGTATGCCTATGGCTACACCTTC.

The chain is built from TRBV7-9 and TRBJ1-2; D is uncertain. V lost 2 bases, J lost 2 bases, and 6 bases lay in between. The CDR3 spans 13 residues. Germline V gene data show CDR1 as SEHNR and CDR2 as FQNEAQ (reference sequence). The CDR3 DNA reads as TGTGCCAGCAGCTTACAAGAGAACTATGGCTACACCTTC. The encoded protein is CASSLQENYGYTF.

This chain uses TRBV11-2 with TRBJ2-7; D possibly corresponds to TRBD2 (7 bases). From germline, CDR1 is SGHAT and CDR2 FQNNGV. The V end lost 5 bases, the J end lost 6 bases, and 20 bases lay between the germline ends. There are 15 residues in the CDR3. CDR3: CASSPGGGGYTEQYV. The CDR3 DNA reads TGTGCCAGCAGCCCTGGGGGCGGGGGATATACCGAGCAGTACGTC.

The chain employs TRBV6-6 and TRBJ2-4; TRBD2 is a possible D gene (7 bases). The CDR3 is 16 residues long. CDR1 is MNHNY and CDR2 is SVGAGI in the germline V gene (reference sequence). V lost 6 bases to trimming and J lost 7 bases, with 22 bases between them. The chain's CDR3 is CASSAPGGGVRNIQYF. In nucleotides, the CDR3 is TGTGCCAGCAGCGCGCCGGGGGGCGGAGTAAGGAACATTCAGTACTTC.

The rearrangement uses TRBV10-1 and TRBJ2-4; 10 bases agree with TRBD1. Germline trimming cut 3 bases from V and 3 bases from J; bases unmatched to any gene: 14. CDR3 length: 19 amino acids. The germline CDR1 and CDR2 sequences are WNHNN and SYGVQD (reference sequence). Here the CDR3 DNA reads TGCGCCAGCAGTGACCTCCGGGACAGGGGTATTTCAGTCAAAAACATTCAGTACTTC. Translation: CASSDLRDRGISVKNIQYF.

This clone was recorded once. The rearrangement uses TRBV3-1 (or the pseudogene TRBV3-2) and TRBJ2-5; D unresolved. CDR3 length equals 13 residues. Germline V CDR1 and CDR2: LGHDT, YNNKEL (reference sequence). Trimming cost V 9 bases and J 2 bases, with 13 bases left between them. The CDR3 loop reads CASRRPSQETQYF. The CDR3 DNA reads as TGTGCCAGTCGGCGGCCCTCACAAGAGACCCAGTACTTC.

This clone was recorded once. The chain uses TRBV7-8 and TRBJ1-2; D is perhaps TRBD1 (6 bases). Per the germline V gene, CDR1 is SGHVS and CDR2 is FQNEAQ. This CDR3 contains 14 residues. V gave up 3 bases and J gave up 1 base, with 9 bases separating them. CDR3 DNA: TGTGCCAGCAGCTTGACAGGCAATAACTATGGCTACACCTTC. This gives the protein CASSLTGNNYGYTF.

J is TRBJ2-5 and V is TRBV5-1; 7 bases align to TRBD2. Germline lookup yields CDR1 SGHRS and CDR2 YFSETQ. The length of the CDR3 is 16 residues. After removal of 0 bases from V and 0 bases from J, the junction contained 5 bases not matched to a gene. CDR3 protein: CASSLAQRGNQETQYF. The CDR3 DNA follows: TGCGCCAGCAGCTTGGCCCAGCGGGGAAACCAAGAGACCCAGTACTTC.

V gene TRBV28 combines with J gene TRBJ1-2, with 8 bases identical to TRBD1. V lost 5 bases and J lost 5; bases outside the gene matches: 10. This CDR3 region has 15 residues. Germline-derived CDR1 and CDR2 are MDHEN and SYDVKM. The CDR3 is CASSAGQATTYGYTF. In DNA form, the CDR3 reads TGTGCCAGCAGTGCGGGACAGGCGACAACTTATGGCTACACCTTC.